This T cell receptor beta chain was found in a study of T cells in localized non-small cell lung cancer. V was trimmed by 2 bases and J by 8 bases, leaving 9 bases between them. The CDR3 is 12 amino acids. CDR1 and CDR2 from the germline V gene are MNHEY and SMNVEV (reference sequence). Libraries were prepared by immunoSEQ multiplex PCR; TCRdb keeps only in-frame clonotypes and omits some of them. The profile shows 70,000 to 85,000 clones, roughly 80% of them singletons. General study findings and limits: Sequencing was restricted to one tumor region; therefore, heterogeneity remains possible. Longer overall survival was seen with higher T cell density measured in blood. Appearing in adjacent lung were a median about 50 of the top 100 tumor clones.

Comments on this clone: The antigen is not known.

V is TRBV27 and J is TRBJ1-2; TRBD1 is a possible D gene (5 bases). This receptor was obtained from a female donor aged 60 or older with stage I lung adenocarcinoma. The sample consisted of peripheral blood, taken before any cancer treatment. CDR3 nucleotides: TGTGCCAGCAGTTTACAGGGAGCGGGCTACACCTTC. This codes for CASSLQGAGYTF.